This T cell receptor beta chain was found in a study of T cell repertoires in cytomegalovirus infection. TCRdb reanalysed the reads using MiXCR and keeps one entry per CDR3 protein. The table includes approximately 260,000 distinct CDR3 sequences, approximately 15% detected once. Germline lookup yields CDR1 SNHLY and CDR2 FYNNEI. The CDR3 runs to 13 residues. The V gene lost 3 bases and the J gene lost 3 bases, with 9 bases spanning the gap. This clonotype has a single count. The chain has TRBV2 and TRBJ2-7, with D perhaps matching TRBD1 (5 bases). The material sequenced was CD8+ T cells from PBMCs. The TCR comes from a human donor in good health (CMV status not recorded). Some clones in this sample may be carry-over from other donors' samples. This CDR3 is CASSDRAIYEQYF. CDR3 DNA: TGTGCCAGCAGTGACAGGGCCATCTACGAGCAGTACTTC.